Each of the 7 T cell receptor beta chains below was sequenced from the same sample in a study. TCRdb redid the calling of the RT-PCR reads with MiXCR, one entry per CDR3 protein. The sample lists more than 550,000 distinct CDR3 sequences; approximately 15% were seen once. Sequenced input: memory CD4+ T cells from blood. Every receptor here comes from a female donor in good health, serving as a healthy control.

This clonotype was detected many times. This sequence joins TRBV10-1 and TRBJ2-7; TRBD2 matches 7 bases. V trimming: 3 bases; J trimming: 2 bases; junction bases outside the gene matches: 13. This CDR3 is built from 17 residues. Germline-derived CDR1 and CDR2 are WNHNN and SYGVQD (reference sequence). The CDR3 loop reads CASSEGPPASGPYEQYF. CDR3 DNA: TGCGCCAGCAGTGAAGGTCCCCCGGCTAGCGGTCCCTACGAGCAGTACTTC.

This clonotype turned up a few times. This chain connects TRBV20-1 to TRBJ2-3, with D possibly matching TRBD2 (6 bases). The germline V gene has CDR1 DFQATT and CDR2 SNEGSKA (reference sequence). V was shortened by 6 bases and J by 4 bases, with 17 bases between the two germline ends. The CDR3 consists of 14 residues. The DNA for the CDR3 is TGCAGTGCCGACGGCCAAACGGGGGCAGATACGCAGTATTTT. It encodes CSADGQTGADTQYF.

This clonotype was seen only a few times. The CDR3 coding sequence is TGTGCCAGCAGCTTAAGTGCCGTAACTGAAAAACTGTTTTTT. This translates into CASSLSAVTEKLFF. The chain has TRBV5-5 and TRBJ1-4; no clear D gene. The ends were cut back, 2 bases at V and 7 bases at J, with 12 bases in the middle. This CDR3 contains 14 residues. Germline CDR1 and CDR2: SGHKS and YYEKEE (reference sequence).

This clonotype has just a few counts. The chain is built from TRBV20-1 and TRBJ1-3, with D perhaps TRBD1 (5 bases). Germline values: CDR1 DFQATT, CDR2 SNEGSKA (reference sequence). Between the trimmed V and J ends, which lost 3 bases and 2 bases, there was a span of 14 bases. The CDR3 is 15 amino acids. The CDR3 coding sequence is TGCAGTGCTAGGACGGGGCTAGGGACTGGAAACACCATATATTTT. The encoded protein is CSARTGLGTGNTIYF.

This clonotype was detected a few times. This chain links TRBV18 with TRBJ2-1, with D hard to call. The CDR3 is 15 residues long. V was trimmed by 3 bases and J by 10 bases, leaving 19 bases between them. Germline V gene sequence: CDR1 KGHSH, CDR2 LQKENI. CDR3 loop: CASSPGTNPDGEQFF. The CDR3, as DNA: TGTGCCAGCTCACCGGGCACTAACCCGGACGGGGAGCAGTTCTTC.

For this clonotype: A much bigger clone sits one base away, suggesting this may be a read error. CDR3 nucleotides: TGCGCCAGCACCAAAGGGGCGGGATCTAATACGCAGTATTTT. Its translation: CASTKGAGSNTQYF. The gene calls are TRBV4-1 and TRBJ2-3; maybe TRBD2 (6 bases). The CDR3 has 14 amino acids. Germline CDR1 MGHRA, CDR2 YSYEKL. The germline V and J ends were trimmed by 7 bases and 7 bases, with 18 bases remaining between them.

This clonotype occurred many times. This chain links TRBV5-1 with TRBJ2-6, with a tentative D call TRBD2 (5 bases). V lost 0 bases, J lost 0 bases, and 10 bases lay in between. The CDR3 extends over 17 amino acids. CDR1 SGHRS and CDR2 YFSETQ come from the germline V gene. The CDR3 is CASSLVGTSSGANVLTF. Here the CDR3 DNA reads TGCGCCAGCAGCTTGGTGGGCACTAGCTCTGGGGCCAACGTCCTGACTTTC. The full variable domain, with the rest looked up from reference TRBV5-1 and TRBJ2-6, is KAGVTQTPRYLIKTRGQQVTLSCSPISGHRSVSWYQQTPGQGLQFLFEYFSETQRNKGNFPGRFSGRQFSNSRSEMNVSTLELGDSALYLCASSLVGTSSGANVLTFGAGSRLTVL.